The next 20 T cell receptor beta chains were all read from a single sample in a study of T cells in Graves' hyperthyroidism and ophthalmopathy. Amplified regions were TCR beta CDR3 sequences from RNA transcripts. Using the HTBI primer set, a first-round RT-PCR was run on the TCR CDR3. TCRdb redid the calling of the multiplex PCR reads with MiXCR, one entry per CDR3 protein. The table shows about 600,000 distinct CDR3 sequences, with around 15% occurring only once. Material for sequencing was blood. The receptor set was obtained from a middle-aged woman with Graves' ophthalmopathy.

This clonotype was observed at least ten times. An end of the junction does not agree with germline; a read error may underlie this. This sequence joins TRBV5-1 and TRBJ2-7, with D maybe TRBD2 (5 bases). Per germline, CDR1 SGHRS and CDR2 YFSETQ. The CDR3 length is 12 residues. The CDR3 is CASSLEGYEQYF. CDR3 nucleotides: TGTGCCAGCAGCCTTGAGGGCTACGAGCAGTACTTC.

In its sample, this clonotype was seen many times. The rearrangement joins TRBV2 to TRBJ1-1; 9 bases align to TRBD1. V was clipped by 5 bases and J by 1 base; unmatched bases: 8. The germline V gene has CDR1 SNHLY and CDR2 FYNNEI. The CDR3 contains 16 residues. The CDR3 DNA follows: TGTGCCAGCAGTACACGACAGGGGGAGAGGAACACTGAAGCTTTCTTT. As protein: CASSTRQGERNTEAFF.

The V gene is TRBV6-1, the J gene TRBJ2-2, with D perhaps TRBD1 or TRBD2 (6 bases each). Germline V gene data show CDR1 as MNHNS and CDR2 as SASEGT. V lost 7 bases and J lost 1, with 16 bases in between. This CDR3 is 16 amino acids long. The CDR3 protein is CASKGLGGGNTGELFF. CDR3 sequence (DNA): TGTGCCAGCAAGGGATTGGGGGGCGGGAACACCGGGGAGCTGTTTTTT.

In its sample, this clonotype was seen many times. The chain employs TRBV6-1 and TRBJ2-3, with 10 positions matching TRBD1. Germline V gene lookup returns CDR1 MNHNS and CDR2 SASEGT. Germline trimming cut 6 bases from V and 4 bases from J; bases unmatched to any gene: 7. The CDR3 contains 15 residues. DNA of the CDR3: TGTGCCAGCAGGGATGGGACAGGGGATGCAGATACGCAGTATTTT. It codes for CASRDGTGDADTQYF.

This clonotype turned up a few times. This chain connects TRBV10-3 to TRBJ1-2; D perhaps matches TRBD1 (5 bases). The CDR3 runs to 15 residues. The ends were cut back, 2 bases at V and 5 bases at J, with 15 bases in the middle. CDR1 is ENHRY and CDR2 is SYGVKD in the germline V gene. The chain's CDR3 is CAISEGPGQIYGYTF. In DNA, the CDR3 is TGTGCCATCAGTGAGGGGCCGGGGCAGATTTATGGCTACACCTTC.

A word on this clonotype: A much bigger clone sits one base away, suggesting this may be a read error. V usage is TRBV6-1 and J usage is TRBJ2-7, with 7 bases matching TRBD1. Germline values: CDR1 MNHNS, CDR2 SASEGT. CDR3 length: 13 amino acids. The J segment lost 0 bases and the V segment lost 8 bases, leaving 4 bases of the junction unmatched. CDR3 protein: CASGRDSSYEQYF. The CDR3, as DNA: TGTGCCAGCGGCCGGGACAGCTCCTACGAGCAGTACTTC.

At least ten counts were recorded for this clonotype. The chain has TRBV6-2 or TRBV6-3 and TRBJ1-2, with 9 positions matching TRBD1. The ends lost 4 bases at V and 8 bases at J; junction bases unmatched: 8. The germline gives CDR1 MNHEY, CDR2 SVGEGT. This CDR3 has 14 amino acids. The CDR3: CASSSDRGFMGYTF. The DNA of the CDR3 is TGTGCCAGCAGTTCGGACAGGGGATTTATGGGCTACACCTTC.

The genes are TRBV12-3 or TRBV12-4 and TRBJ1-6; D unresolved. The CDR3 is 15 amino acids. Trimming left V 7 bases short and J 6 bases short, with 16 bases between. The CDR3 DNA reads as TGTGCCAGCAAGCCGGGAGGGAGAATTAATTCACCCCTCCACTTT. This gives the protein CASKPGGRINSPLHF.

This clonotype showed up many times. The rearrangement joins TRBV20-1 to TRBJ2-5; unclear D gene. The germline gives CDR1 DFQATT, CDR2 SNEGSKA (reference sequence). This CDR3 is 11 amino acids long. V shed 4 bases and J shed 5 bases, with 8 bases lying between them. CDR3 bases: TGCAGTGCTATCATGCGGGAGACCCAGTACTTC. Translated: CSAIMRETQYF.

This clonotype was counted many times. The V call is TRBV3-1, the J call TRBJ2-7; D unresolved. The CDR3 runs 13 residues. Looked up from germline, CDR1 is LGHDT and CDR2 is YNNKEL (reference sequence). Trimming cost V 2 bases and J 0 bases, with 5 bases left between them. DNA of the CDR3: TGTGCCAGCAGCCAATTCTACTCCTACGAGCAGTACTTC. It is translated as CASSQFYSYEQYF.

This clonotype was picked up many times. The chain is built from TRBV30 and TRBJ2-7, with no clear D. The CDR3 contains 15 residues. Germline V gene sequence: CDR1 GTSNPN, CDR2 SVGIG (reference sequence). V was shortened by 2 bases and J by 4 bases, with 18 bases between the two germline ends. CDR3 bases: TGTGCCTGGAGTATTGCTAACAAAGGCCCTTACGAGCAGTACTTC. Translating it yields CAWSIANKGPYEQYF.

The V call is TRBV20-1, the J call TRBJ2-3, with 15 bases matching TRBD2. V lost 6 bases, J lost 5 bases, and 3 bases stayed unmatched. Germline V CDR1 and CDR2: DFQATT, SNEGSKA (reference sequence). The CDR3 is 14 amino acids. The CDR3 DNA reads as TGCAGTGCGCCGGGACTAGCGGGGGGAGATACGCAGTATTTT. Amino acids: CSAPGLAGGDTQYF.

This clonotype was detected a few times. V gene TRBV6-2 or TRBV6-3 combines with J gene TRBJ2-1; 14 bases map to TRBD2. Germline V lookup: CDR1 MNHEY, CDR2 SVGEGT. CDR3 size: 18 residues. Trimming cost V 6 bases and J 7 bases; bases outside gene matches: 14. Here the CDR3 reads CASSDPGTSGSLANEQFF. Here the CDR3 DNA reads TGTGCCAGCAGCGACCCCGGGACTAGCGGGAGTTTGGCGAATGAGCAGTTCTTC.

The gene calls are TRBV6-5 and TRBJ2-1; TRBD1 is a possible D gene (6 bases). Germline loops: CDR1 MNHEY, CDR2 SVGAGI. V lost 0 bases and J lost 9, with 15 bases in between. CDR3 length equals 15 residues. CDR3 amino acids: CASSYSMLGAFEQFF. The CDR3, as DNA: TGTGCCAGCAGTTACTCGATGTTGGGGGCATTTGAGCAGTTCTTC.

Concerning this clonotype: A much larger clone lies a single base off, so this may be a read error. The chain uses TRBV7-9 and TRBJ2-7; TRBD2 might be the D (6 bases). The J call may not be correct, given that the DNA end is closer to TRBJ2-1. CDR1 is SEHNR, CDR2 FQNEAQ, per germline (reference sequence). The CDR3 loop spans 13 amino acids. The CDR3 sequence is CASSGAGIYEQFF. CDR3 DNA: TGTGCCAGCAGCGGGGCGGGGATCTACGAGCAGTTCTTC.

The genes are TRBV6-1 and TRBJ2-2, with D possibly matching TRBD2 (6 bases). Trimming removed 6 bases at V and 3 bases at J, with 17 bases between. Germline CDR1 reads MNHNS; CDR2 reads SASEGT. CDR3 size: 16 residues. Here the CDR3 reads CASRLQGTGDTGELFF. CDR3 in DNA: TGTGCCAGCAGACTTCAGGGTACGGGGGACACCGGGGAGCTGTTTTTT.

This clonotype appeared a few times. This rearrangement joins TRBV2 to TRBJ1-1; D is possibly TRBD1 (6 bases). This CDR3 is built from 16 residues. Deletions cut 6 bases from V and 4 bases from J, with 21 bases between. Germline V gene data show CDR1 as SNHLY and CDR2 as FYNNEI. The CDR3 reads CASRHRDTRSRTEAFF. The CDR3 bases are TGTGCCAGCAGACACCGGGACACAAGATCTCGCACTGAAGCTTTCTTT. Supplemented by reference TRBV2 and TRBJ1-1, the full variable domain reads EPEVTQTPSHQVTQMGQEVILRCVPISNHLYFYWYRQILGQKVEFLVSFYNNEISEKSEIFDDQFSVERPDGSNFTLKIRSTKLEDSAMYFCASRHRDTRSRTEAFFGQGTRLTVV.

This clonotype was counted many times. The chain employs TRBV10-3 and TRBJ2-5, with D perhaps TRBD1 or TRBD2 (5 bases each). This CDR3 is built from 15 residues. V dropped 0 bases and J dropped 4 bases, with 12 bases sitting between them. The germline gives CDR1 ENHRY, CDR2 SYGVKD. CDR3 in DNA: TGTGCCATCAGTGAGTCGGGGGTCCAAGTAGAGACCCAGTACTTC. Encoded protein: CAISESGVQVETQYF.

The sample holds many counts of this clonotype. This chain joins TRBV20-1 and TRBJ1-5, with TRBD1 matching over 11 bases. This CDR3 spans 15 amino acids. J lost 5 bases, V lost 1 base, and 4 bases had no gene match. Germline CDR1 is DFQATT and CDR2 is SNEGSKA (reference sequence). This chain's CDR3 is CSARAGTGGDQPQHF. The CDR3 DNA reads as TGCAGTGCTAGAGCCGGGACAGGGGGGGATCAGCCCCAGCATTTT.

This clonotype was seen many times. The V gene is TRBV7-9, the J gene TRBJ1-1; D call uncertain. CDR3 length: 14 residues. The germline V gene has CDR1 SEHNR and CDR2 FQNEAQ (reference sequence). V dropped 5 bases and J dropped 2 bases, with 12 bases sitting between them. The DNA of the CDR3 is TGTGCCAGCAGCCCCCTTCGGTTAAACACTGAAGCTTTCTTT. Its protein is CASSPLRLNTEAFF. Full variable domain (outside the CDR3, taken from reference TRBV7-9 and TRBJ1-1): DTGVSQNPRHKITKRGQNVTFRCDPISEHNRLYWYRQTLGQGPEFLTYFQNEAQLEKSRLLSDRFSAERPKGSFSTLEIQRTEQGDSAMYLCASSPLRLNTEAFFGQGTRLTVV.